One sample yielded the 18 T cell receptor beta chains listed below, sequenced in a study of blood T cell repertoires in COVID-19. TCRdb's copy holds only in-frame clones and misses some; the assay was immunoSEQ multiplex PCR. Among 330,000 or so clones listed, more than 85% were seen once. Sample: PBMCs or T cells enriched from blood (not recorded which). Source of these receptors: a woman aged 25 to 45 who had recovered from COVID-19.

The rearrangement links TRBV5-6 to TRBJ2-1; 7 bases align to TRBD1. Trimming at V came to 3 bases and at J to 7 bases, leaving 10 bases not matched to a gene. From germline, CDR1 is SGHDT and CDR2 YYEEEE. The CDR3 has 15 residues. This CDR3 is CASSSGGLPQNEQFF. CDR3 sequence (DNA): TGTGCCAGCAGCTCAGGGGGTTTACCACAGAATGAGCAGTTCTTC.

J is TRBJ2-7 and V is TRBV4-2; TRBD2 matches 9 bases. There are 13 residues in the CDR3. CDR1 and CDR2 (germline): LGHNA, YNFKEQ. J gave up 6 bases and V 3 bases, and 3 bases lay outside the gene matches. The CDR3 DNA reads TGTGCCAGCAGCCAGGGTAGCGGGAGCGAGCAGTACTTC. Protein product: CASSQGSGSEQYF.

This clone came up once. V is TRBV6-2 or TRBV6-3 and J is TRBJ2-6; TRBD1 matches at 7 bases. This CDR3 has 16 residues. Germline assignment: CDR1 MNHEY and CDR2 SVGEGT. V dropped 5 bases and J dropped 4; count of bases not matched to a gene: 8. This CDR3 reads CASSQTGVSGANVLTF. CDR3 sequence (DNA): TGTGCCAGCAGTCAAACAGGGGTTTCCGGGGCCAACGTCCTGACTTTC.

This clone was picked up one time. The chain employs TRBV7-8 and TRBJ1-1; TRBD1 is a possible D gene (6 bases). Trimming stripped 1 base from V and 2 bases from J, with 14 bases between. The CDR3 has 16 amino acids. Per the germline V gene, CDR1 is SGHVS and CDR2 is FQNEAQ. CDR3 coding DNA: TGTGCCAGCAGCTTAGAGGGGGTCGGCCTAAACACTGAAGCTTTCTTT. Amino acids: CASSLEGVGLNTEAFF.

V usage is TRBV5-1 and J usage is TRBJ2-1, with 8 bases identical to TRBD2. With V trimmed by 5 bases and J by 2 bases, 3 bases remained unmatched. CDR1 and CDR2 from the germline V gene are SGHRS and YFSETQ. The CDR3 length is 14 residues. The CDR3 coding sequence is TGCGCCAGCAGACTAGCGGAGGCCTACAATGAGCAGTTCTTC. The encoded protein is CASRLAEAYNEQFF.

V gene TRBV7-2 combines with J gene TRBJ2-1; D possibly corresponds to TRBD1 (6 bases). Looked up from germline, CDR1 is SGHTA and CDR2 is FQGNSA. The CDR3 runs to 16 residues. V shed 3 bases and J shed 8 bases, with 20 bases lying between them. This CDR3 is CASSFQGIRLFYEQFF. The CDR3 nucleotides read TGTGCCAGCAGCTTCCAGGGGATCAGGCTCTTCTATGAGCAGTTCTTC.

The chain links TRBV29-1 to TRBJ2-1; the match to TRBD2 covers 11 bases. The J segment lost 10 bases and the V segment lost 6 bases, leaving 8 bases of the junction unmatched. The germline CDR1 and CDR2 sequences are SQVTM and ANQGSEA. This CDR3 is built from 13 residues. CDR3 protein: CSVSPSGGREQFF. DNA for the CDR3: TGCAGCGTCTCTCCTAGCGGGGGGCGGGAGCAGTTCTTC.

The chain is built from TRBV5-1 and TRBJ2-2, with 11 bases lining up with TRBD2. J gave up 1 base and V 5 bases, and 7 bases lay outside the gene matches. CDR1 is SGHRS, CDR2 YFSETQ, per germline. CDR3 length equals 17 residues. DNA for the CDR3: TGCGCCAGCAGTACGACTAGCGGGGAGATGAACACCGGGGAGCTGTTTTTT. Its protein is CASSTTSGEMNTGELFF.

This chain links TRBV5-4 with TRBJ1-4, with 10 positions matching TRBD1. V lost 5 bases and J lost 7; bases outside the gene matches: 11. Germline-derived CDR1 and CDR2 are SGHNT and YYREEE (reference sequence). The CDR3 spans 16 residues. CDR3 in DNA: TGTGCCAGCAGTTCCCGAGGGACAGGGGAGGCTGAAAAACTGTTTTTT. The encoded protein is CASSSRGTGEAEKLFF.

The V call is TRBV2, the J call TRBJ1-2; 7 bases agree with TRBD1. Trimming cost V 6 bases and J 4 bases; bases outside gene matches: 8. Germline V gives CDR1 SNHLY, CDR2 FYNNEI. The CDR3 runs to 14 residues. The CDR3 sequence: CASSADRRFYGYTF. CDR3 nucleotide sequence: TGTGCCAGCAGCGCGGACAGGCGCTTCTATGGCTACACCTTC.

The chain links TRBV5-1 to TRBJ2-2; D gene ambiguous. V lost 0 bases, J lost 7 bases, and 4 bases lay in between. Germline V gene sequence: CDR1 SGHRS, CDR2 YFSETQ. The CDR3 sequence is 12 residues long. This chain's CDR3 is CASSLDIGELFF. CDR3 bases: TGCGCCAGCAGCTTGGACATCGGGGAGCTGTTTTTT.

The gene calls are TRBV11-1 and TRBJ2-3, with 9 bases matching TRBD1. CDR1 and CDR2 (germline): SGHAT, FQDESV (reference sequence). V was pared by 2 bases and J by 5 bases, with 8 bases of the junction left unmatched. The CDR3 totals 16 residues. CDR3 amino acids: CASSLLLGQGVDTQYF. The CDR3 coding sequence is TGTGCCAGCAGCTTATTGTTGGGACAGGGTGTAGATACGCAGTATTTT.

The chain is built from TRBV20-1 and TRBJ2-1; D gene uncertain. This CDR3 has 11 residues. CDR1 is DFQATT and CDR2 is SNEGSKA in the germline V gene (reference sequence). The germline V and J ends were trimmed by 6 bases and 8 bases, with 11 bases remaining between them. This CDR3 reads CSAQVYDEQFF. The CDR3 DNA is TGCAGTGCCCAGGTCTATGATGAGCAGTTCTTC.

V gene TRBV18 combines with J gene TRBJ1-1; D call uncertain. Trimming removed 5 bases from V and 4 bases from J, with 8 bases in between. The CDR3 extends over 12 amino acids. In germline, CDR1 is KGHSH, CDR2 LQKENI. As DNA, the CDR3 is TGTGCCAGCTCAATGGAGGGCACTGAAGCTTTCTTT. Protein: CASSMEGTEAFF.

The chain links TRBV5-1 to TRBJ1-2; TRBD1 might be the D (5 bases). Per germline, CDR1 SGHRS and CDR2 YFSETQ. The length of the CDR3 is 16 residues. Trimming removed 0 bases at V and 4 bases at J, with 16 bases between. CDR3 DNA: TGCGCCAGCAGCTTGGAGTTTGTAGGGGACTCCTATGGCTACACCTTC. The encoded protein is CASSLEFVGDSYGYTF.

Comments on this clone: Other DNA sequences in this sample translate to the same CDR3. This rearrangement joins TRBV2 to TRBJ1-2; D is unclear. V shed 3 bases and J shed 2 bases, with 7 bases lying between them. Germline assignment: CDR1 SNHLY and CDR2 FYNNEI. The length of the CDR3 is 13 residues. CDR3 sequence (DNA): TGTGCCAGCAGTGAGGGCTCAAACTATGGCTACACCTTC. Its translation is CASSEGSNYGYTF.

The chain uses TRBV6-5 and TRBJ1-2; unclear D gene. The germline V gene has CDR1 MNHEY and CDR2 SVGAGI. The CDR3 contains 13 residues. V was pared by 11 bases and J by 1 base, with 14 bases between. In DNA, the CDR3 is TGTGCCGTGGCGGGTCCCCTTAACTATGGCTACACCTTC. Translation: CAVAGPLNYGYTF.

This clone appeared a single time. The gene calls are TRBV11-3 and TRBJ1-2; 7 nucleotides agree with TRBD1. V lost 5 bases, J lost 6 bases, and 12 bases stayed unmatched. Germline V gene sequence: CDR1 SGHNT, CDR2 YENEEA. The CDR3 runs to 15 residues. The CDR3 nucleotides read TGTGCCAGCAGCCGAACAGCCGGGACAGCGAATGGCTACACCTTC. This gives the protein CASSRTAGTANGYTF.